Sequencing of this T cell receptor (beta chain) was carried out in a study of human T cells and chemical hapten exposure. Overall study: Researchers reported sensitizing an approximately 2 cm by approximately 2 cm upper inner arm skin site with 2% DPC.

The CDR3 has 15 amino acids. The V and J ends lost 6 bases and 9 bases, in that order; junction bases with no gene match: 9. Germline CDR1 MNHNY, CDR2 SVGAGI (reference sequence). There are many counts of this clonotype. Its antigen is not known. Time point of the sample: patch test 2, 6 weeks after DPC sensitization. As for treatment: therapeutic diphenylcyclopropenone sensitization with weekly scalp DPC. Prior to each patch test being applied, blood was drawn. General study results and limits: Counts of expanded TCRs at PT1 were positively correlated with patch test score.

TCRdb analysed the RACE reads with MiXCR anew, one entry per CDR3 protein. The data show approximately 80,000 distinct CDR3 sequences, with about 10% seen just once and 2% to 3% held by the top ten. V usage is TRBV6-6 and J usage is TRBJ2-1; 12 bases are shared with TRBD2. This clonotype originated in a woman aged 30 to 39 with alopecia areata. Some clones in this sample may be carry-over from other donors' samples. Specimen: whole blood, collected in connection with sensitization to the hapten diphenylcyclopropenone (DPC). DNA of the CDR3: TGTGCCAGCAGCCAAATACTAGCGGGGGGCGGTGAGCAGTTCTTC. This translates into CASSQILAGGGEQFF.